What follows are 25 T cell receptor beta chains derived from one specimen sequenced in a study of identical twins. TCRdb itself ran the 5' RACE reads through MiXCR, one entry per CDR3 protein. The sample consists of approximately 680,000 distinct CDR3 sequences, just over 7% of them appearing once. These same data were also listed under a study on yellow fever vaccine responses in identical twins.

Sample: PBMCs. Receptors originate from a woman aged 18-29 years in good health.

Only a few counts were recorded for this clonotype. The CDR3 bases are TGCGCCAGCAGTGAGGACGGACAGAACTACGAGCAGTACTTC. It translates to CASSEDGQNYEQYF. This rearrangement joins TRBV10-2 to TRBJ2-7; possibly TRBD1 for D (6 bases). Germline V lookup: CDR1 WSHSY, CDR2 SAAADI. Trimming took off 2 bases at V and 3 bases at J, with 11 bases between the two ends. The length of the CDR3 is 14 residues.

This clonotype was counted between two and nine times. The rearrangement links TRBV12-3 or TRBV12-4 to TRBJ1-1, with TRBD1 identical over 9 bases. Losses at the gene ends were 6 bases for V and 3 bases for J; bases not matched to a gene: 8. The CDR3 is 15 residues long. The CDR3 loop is CASSNHRGRDTEAFF. The CDR3 DNA sequence: TGTGCCAGCAGCAACCACAGGGGGCGGGACACTGAAGCTTTCTTT.

The chain links TRBV4-1 to TRBJ2-5, with 8 bases fitting TRBD1. The CDR3 spans 16 residues. Looked up from germline, CDR1 is MGHRA and CDR2 is YSYEKL. J gave up 2 bases and V 1 base, and 6 bases lay outside the gene matches. The CDR3 loop is CASSQVAGQVQETQYF. CDR3 nucleotides: TGCGCCAGCAGCCAAGTGGCGGGACAGGTGCAAGAGACCCAGTACTTC.

This clonotype was observed a few times. The CDR3 nucleotides read TGTGCCAGCACTGGACAAAACTACGAGCAGTACGTC. Translation: CASTGQNYEQYV. This chain links TRBV6-2 or TRBV6-3 with TRBJ2-7, with D perhaps matching TRBD1 (5 bases). Germline assignment: CDR1 MNHEY and CDR2 SVGEGT. Trimming took off 7 bases at V and 3 bases at J, with 10 bases between the two ends. The CDR3 length is 12 residues.

This clonotype was found a few times. The chain is built from TRBV15 and TRBJ1-5; D is ambiguous. V lost 1 base and J lost 4, with 8 bases in between. The CDR3 consists of 14 residues. Germline V gene lookup returns CDR1 LNHNV and CDR2 YYDKDF (reference sequence). The CDR3, as DNA: TGTGCCACCAGCAGAGCCGGTGTGAATCAGCCCCAGCATTTT. This codes for CATSRAGVNQPQHF.

This chain uses TRBV27 with TRBJ2-1, with 13 bases aligning to TRBD2. This CDR3 spans 19 amino acids. Germline V gives CDR1 MNHEY, CDR2 SMNVEV (reference sequence). The V gene end was trimmed by 2 bases and the J gene end by 0 bases; junction bases not matched to a gene: 7. This CDR3 is CASSLEGLAGFSSYNEQFF. The CDR3 nucleotides read TGTGCCAGCAGTTTAGAGGGACTAGCGGGGTTCAGCTCCTACAATGAGCAGTTCTTC.

This clonotype was recorded a few times. This rearrangement joins TRBV20-1 to TRBJ2-1; 10 nucleotides match TRBD2. From germline, CDR1 is DFQATT and CDR2 SNEGSKA (reference sequence). With V trimmed by 2 bases and J by 8 bases, 3 bases remained unmatched. This CDR3 has 13 residues. The CDR3 DNA is TGCAGTGCTAGACTAGCGGGAGTATATGAGCAGTTCTTC. This translates into CSARLAGVYEQFF.

This clonotype showed up many times. An end of the junction does not agree with germline; a read error may underlie this. The rearrangement joins TRBV5-1 to TRBJ1-1, with no clear D. Per germline, CDR1 SGHRS and CDR2 YFSETQ. The CDR3 contains 11 residues. The CDR3 nucleotides are TGTGCCAGCAGTTCCAACACTGAAGCTTTCTTT. Translation: CASSSNTEAFF.

The CDR3 loop is CASSPSGQGPYEQYF. DNA of the CDR3: TGTGCCAGCAGTCCCAGCGGACAGGGACCCTACGAGCAGTACTTC. This rearrangement joins TRBV28 to TRBJ2-7; 8 bases match TRBD1. This CDR3 has 15 amino acids. Germline loops: CDR1 MDHEN, CDR2 SYDVKM. V shed 5 bases, J shed 2 bases, and the junction held 8 bases outside the gene matches.

This clonotype showed up many times. The chain uses TRBV3-1 and TRBJ2-5, with 8 bases fitting TRBD2. Germline CDR1 reads LGHDT; CDR2 reads YNNKEL (reference sequence). CDR3 length equals 16 residues. After removal of 4 bases from V and 1 base from J, the junction contained 8 bases not matched to a gene. The chain's CDR3 is CASSRGLAGPQETQYF. The CDR3 DNA reads TGTGCCAGCAGCCGGGGGTTAGCGGGGCCCCAAGAGACCCAGTACTTC.

V and J are TRBV24-1 and TRBJ2-7, with D tentatively TRBD2 (5 bases). The V end was cut by 5 bases, the J end by 3 bases, with 10 bases between. CDR3 size: 13 residues. CDR1 is KGHDR, CDR2 SFDVKD, per germline. The CDR3 loop is CATSGRGSYEQYF. The CDR3 DNA reads as TGTGCCACCAGTGGTAGAGGGAGCTACGAGCAGTACTTC.

There are a few counts of this clonotype. The rearrangement uses TRBV28 and TRBJ2-4; D is uncertain. This CDR3 comprises 12 residues. Trimming took off 2 bases at V and 3 bases at J, with 2 bases between the two ends. Germline V gene data show CDR1 as MDHEN and CDR2 as SYDVKM. CDR3 in amino acids: CASSLSKNIQYF. The CDR3, as DNA: TGTGCCAGCAGTTTAAGCAAAAACATTCAGTACTTC.

This clonotype was detected ten times or more. V gene TRBV3-1 combines with J gene TRBJ2-1; D possibly corresponds to TRBD1 (5 bases). Germline V gene sequence: CDR1 LGHDT, CDR2 YNNKEL (reference sequence). Deletions cut 0 bases from V and 10 bases from J, with 10 bases between. The CDR3 length is 13 residues. The CDR3 region is CASSQEGRAEQFF. CDR3 bases: TGTGCCAGCAGCCAAGAGGGGCGTGCCGAGCAGTTCTTC.

This chain uses TRBV12-3 or TRBV12-4 with TRBJ2-5; no clear D gene. The CDR3 sequence is 16 residues long. Trimming removed 2 bases from V and 1 base from J, with 14 bases in between. CDR3 region: CASSLSGIHSQETQYF. The CDR3 DNA reads as TGTGCCAGCAGTTTAAGTGGGATCCACAGCCAAGAGACCCAGTACTTC.

This clonotype was detected a few times. The rearrangement joins TRBV7-9 to TRBJ2-1; tentatively, D is TRBD1 (5 bases). Trimming stripped 0 bases from V and 6 bases from J, with 15 bases between. The length of the CDR3 is 16 residues. Germline V CDR1 and CDR2: SEHNR, FQNEAQ (reference sequence). CDR3 bases: TGTGCCAGCAGCTTAGCGGGGCCGCCACGCTTCAATGAGCAGTTCTTC. It yields the protein CASSLAGPPRFNEQFF.

This clonotype was observed at least ten times. J is TRBJ2-1 and V is TRBV20-1; D ambiguous. V gave up 0 bases and J gave up 12 bases, with 12 bases separating them. The CDR3 is 12 residues long. CDR1 is DFQATT, CDR2 SNEGSKA, per germline (reference sequence). DNA of the CDR3: TGCAGTGCTAGAGATCCCCAGGTGTTGCAGTTCTTC. It translates to CSARDPQVLQFF.

A few counts support this clonotype. J is TRBJ1-1 and V is TRBV3-1, with 8 bases that match TRBD1. The CDR3 sequence is 14 residues long. Germline values: CDR1 LGHDT, CDR2 YNNKEL (reference sequence). Losses at the gene ends were 4 bases for V and 3 bases for J; bases not matched to a gene: 4. CDR3 in DNA: TGTGCCAGCAGCCGCCTGACAGGGGACACTGAAGCTTTCTTT. The encoded protein is CASSRLTGDTEAFF.

The chain has TRBV6-1 and TRBJ2-1; the D gene is possibly TRBD2 (5 bases). The CDR3 has 14 residues. Trimming took off 4 bases at V and 8 bases at J, with 15 bases between the two ends. Germline CDR1 and CDR2: MNHNS and SASEGT. The DNA for the CDR3 is TGTGCCAGCAGTGGGGGATATATCGGGGATGAGCAGTTCTTC. Its translation is CASSGGYIGDEQFF.

This clonotype was observed many times. CDR3 residues: CSVESTVITGELFF. DNA of the CDR3: TGCAGCGTTGAATCGACGGTAATCACCGGGGAGCTGTTTTTT. V and J are TRBV29-1 and TRBJ2-2; D uncertain. The germline V and J ends were trimmed by 2 bases and 4 bases, with 11 bases remaining between them. Per germline, CDR1 SQVTM and CDR2 ANQGSEA. The CDR3 extends over 14 amino acids.

This clonotype was found many times. The rearrangement joins TRBV6-5 to TRBJ1-1; possibly TRBD1 for D (5 bases). V was pared by 2 bases and J by 5 bases, with 9 bases between. Per germline, CDR1 MNHEY and CDR2 SVGAGI. This CDR3 has 13 residues. CDR3 protein: CASSYLGGTEAFF. In DNA, the CDR3 is TGTGCCAGCAGTTACCTGGGGGGGACTGAAGCTTTCTTT.

This clonotype was counted between two and nine times. The rearrangement links TRBV7-9 to TRBJ2-1; D perhaps matches TRBD1 (6 bases). V shed 5 bases and J shed 7 bases, with 15 bases lying between them. The CDR3 runs to 14 residues. CDR1 is SEHNR, CDR2 FQNEAQ, per germline (reference sequence). The CDR3 DNA follows: TGTGCCAGCAGCAGGCCTAGGGGGAAGAATGAGCAGTTCTTC. It translates to CASSRPRGKNEQFF.

The chain employs TRBV6-2 or TRBV6-3 and TRBJ2-3, with 9 bases lining up with TRBD2. Germline loops: CDR1 MNHEY, CDR2 SVGEGT. Trimming cost V 7 bases and J 1 base; bases outside gene matches: 6. This CDR3 is built from 15 residues. The CDR3 here is CASTLAGFRTDTQYF. The CDR3 DNA follows: TGTGCCAGCACCCTAGCGGGATTTCGCACAGATACGCAGTATTTT.

The chain is built from TRBV12-3 or TRBV12-4 and TRBJ2-4, with 7 bases aligning to TRBD1. J lost 5 bases, V lost 7 bases, and 8 bases had no gene match. CDR3 length: 14 residues. The DNA of the CDR3 is TGTGCCAGCAATCCGACAGGGTGGGAAAACATTCAGTACTTC. Translated, it gives CASNPTGWENIQYF.

This clonotype turned up a few times. V is TRBV5-1 and J is TRBJ1-1; D is unresolved. The CDR3 loop spans 15 amino acids. V was pared by 0 bases and J by 3 bases, with 12 bases between. CDR1 SGHRS and CDR2 YFSETQ come from the germline V gene. The CDR3, as DNA: TGCGCCAGCAGCTTGGCCCCAGGACTTCACACTGAAGCTTTCTTT. Protein sequence: CASSLAPGLHTEAFF.

This clonotype was counted between two and nine times. This chain joins TRBV24-1 and TRBJ2-3; D not resolved. This CDR3 contains 13 residues. V was shortened by 4 bases and J by 4 bases, with 8 bases between the two germline ends. Germline CDR1 is KGHDR and CDR2 is SFDVKD. The CDR3, as DNA: TGTGCCACCAGTGACGTGCAGGCAGATACGCAGTATTTT. Encoded protein: CATSDVQADTQYF.